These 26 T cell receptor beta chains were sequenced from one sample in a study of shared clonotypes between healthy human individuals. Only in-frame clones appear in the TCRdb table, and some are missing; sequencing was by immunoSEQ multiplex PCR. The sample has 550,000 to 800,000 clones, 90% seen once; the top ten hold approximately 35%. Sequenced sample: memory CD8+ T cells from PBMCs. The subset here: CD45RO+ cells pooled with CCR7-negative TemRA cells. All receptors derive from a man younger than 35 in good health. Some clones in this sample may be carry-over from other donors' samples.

CDR3 DNA sequence: TGTGCCAGCAGTGAAAGACAGAACCAAGAGACCCAGTACTTC. It translates to CASSERQNQETQYF. This chain joins TRBV2 and TRBJ2-5, with D tentatively TRBD1 (5 bases). V was trimmed by 2 bases and J by 0 bases, leaving 7 bases between them. CDR1 SNHLY and CDR2 FYNNEI come from the germline V gene. CDR3 length: 14 residues.

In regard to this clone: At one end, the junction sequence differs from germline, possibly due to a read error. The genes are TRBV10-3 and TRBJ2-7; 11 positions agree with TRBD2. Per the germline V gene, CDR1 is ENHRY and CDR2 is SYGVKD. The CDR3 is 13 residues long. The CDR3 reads CTISSGGAYEQYF. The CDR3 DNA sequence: TGTACCATCAGTAGCGGGGGGGCCTACGAGCAGTACTTC.

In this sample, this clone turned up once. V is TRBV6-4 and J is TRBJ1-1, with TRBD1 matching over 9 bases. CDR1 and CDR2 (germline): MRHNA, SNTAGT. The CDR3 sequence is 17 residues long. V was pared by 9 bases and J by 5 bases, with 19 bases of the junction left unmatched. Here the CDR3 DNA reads TGTGCCAGACTCGTACCGGGACAGGGCTTGAGAGGGACTGAAGCTTTCTTT. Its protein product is CARLVPGQGLRGTEAFF.

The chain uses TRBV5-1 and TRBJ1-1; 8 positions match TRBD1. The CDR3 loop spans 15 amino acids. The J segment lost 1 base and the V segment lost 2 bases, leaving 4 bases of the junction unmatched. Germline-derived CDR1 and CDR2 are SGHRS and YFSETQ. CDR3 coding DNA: TGCGCCAGCAGCTTCCGACAGGGGCAGAACACTGAAGCTTTCTTT. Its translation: CASSFRQGQNTEAFF.

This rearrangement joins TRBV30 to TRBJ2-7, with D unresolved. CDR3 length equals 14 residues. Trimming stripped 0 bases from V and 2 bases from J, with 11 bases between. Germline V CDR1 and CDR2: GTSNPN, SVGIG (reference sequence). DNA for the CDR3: TGTGCCTGGAGTGTAGTGGTGGGCCCCTACGAGCAGTACTTC. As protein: CAWSVVVGPYEQYF.

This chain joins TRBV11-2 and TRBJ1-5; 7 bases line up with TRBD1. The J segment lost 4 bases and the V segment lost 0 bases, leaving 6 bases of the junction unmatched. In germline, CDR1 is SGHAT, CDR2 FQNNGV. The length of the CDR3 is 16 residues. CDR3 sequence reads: CASSLDYRDRNQPQHF. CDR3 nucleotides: TGTGCCAGCAGCTTAGATTACCGGGACAGAAATCAGCCCCAGCATTTT.

CDR3 coding DNA: TGTGCCAGCAGTTCTAGGACTAGCGGCTTAGCCAAAAACATTCAGTACTTC. Protein sequence: CASSSRTSGLAKNIQYF. The chain joins TRBV28 to TRBJ2-4; 10 nucleotides align to TRBD2. Germline V lookup: CDR1 MDHEN, CDR2 SYDVKM. V shed 4 bases, J shed 0 bases, and the junction held 6 bases outside the gene matches. This CDR3 is 17 amino acids long.

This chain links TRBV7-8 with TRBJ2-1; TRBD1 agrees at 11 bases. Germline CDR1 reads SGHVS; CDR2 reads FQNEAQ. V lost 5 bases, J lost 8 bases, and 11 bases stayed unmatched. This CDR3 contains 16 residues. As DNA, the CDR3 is TGTGCCAGCAGCGCCCAGGACAGGGGGCGAGTTGATGAGCAGTTCTTC. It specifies CASSAQDRGRVDEQFF. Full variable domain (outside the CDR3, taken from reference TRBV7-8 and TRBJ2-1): GAGVSQSPRYKVAKRGQDVALRCDPISGHVSLFWYQQALGQGPEFLTYFQNEAQLDKSGLPSDRFFAERPEGSVSTLKIQRTQQEDSAVYLCASSAQDRGRVDEQFFGPGTRLTVL.

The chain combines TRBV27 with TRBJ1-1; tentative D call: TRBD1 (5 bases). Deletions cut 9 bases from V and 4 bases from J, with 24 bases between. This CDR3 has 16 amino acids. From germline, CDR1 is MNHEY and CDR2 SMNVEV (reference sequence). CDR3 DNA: TGTGCCAGTGCCCCCTTTGGAGGGGTTGGGGTCACTGAAGCTTTCTTT. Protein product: CASAPFGGVGVTEAFF.

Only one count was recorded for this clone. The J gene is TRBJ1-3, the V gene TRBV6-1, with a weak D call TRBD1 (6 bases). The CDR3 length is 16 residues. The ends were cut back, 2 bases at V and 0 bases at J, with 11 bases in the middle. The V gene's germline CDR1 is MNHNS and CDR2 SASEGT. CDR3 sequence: CASSEWGGASGNTIYF. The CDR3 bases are TGTGCCAGCAGTGAATGGGGGGGCGCCTCTGGAAACACCATATATTTT.

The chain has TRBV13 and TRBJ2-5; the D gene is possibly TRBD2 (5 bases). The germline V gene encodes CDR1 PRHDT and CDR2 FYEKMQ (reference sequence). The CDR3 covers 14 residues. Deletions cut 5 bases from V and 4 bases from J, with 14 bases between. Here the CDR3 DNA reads TGTGCCAGCAGCGTACGGACTGGAAGAGAGACCCAGTACTTC. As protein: CASSVRTGRETQYF.

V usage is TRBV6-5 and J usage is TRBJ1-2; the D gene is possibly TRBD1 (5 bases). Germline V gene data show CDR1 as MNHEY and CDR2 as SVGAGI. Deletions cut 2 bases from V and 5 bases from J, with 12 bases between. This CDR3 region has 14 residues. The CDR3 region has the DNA TGTGCCAGCAGTTACGATCCGGGACCTTATGGCTACACCTTC. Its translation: CASSYDPGPYGYTF.

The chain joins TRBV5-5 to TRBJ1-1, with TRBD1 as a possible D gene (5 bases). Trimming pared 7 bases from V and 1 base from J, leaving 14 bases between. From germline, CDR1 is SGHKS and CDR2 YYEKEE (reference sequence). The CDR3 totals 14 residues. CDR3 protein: CASGRGQGNTEAFF. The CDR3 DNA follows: TGTGCCAGCGGGAGGGGTCAGGGGAACACTGAAGCTTTCTTT.

The CDR3 DNA reads TGTGCCAGCAGTTTAAGGTTCTCCGGGACAGGGAGTTATTACGAGCAGTACTTC. Amino acids: CASSLRFSGTGSYYEQYF. The chain couples TRBV28 to TRBJ2-7; the match to TRBD1 covers 9 bases. This CDR3 comprises 18 residues. J gave up 4 bases and V 2 bases, and 15 bases lay outside the gene matches. Germline assignment: CDR1 MDHEN and CDR2 SYDVKM.

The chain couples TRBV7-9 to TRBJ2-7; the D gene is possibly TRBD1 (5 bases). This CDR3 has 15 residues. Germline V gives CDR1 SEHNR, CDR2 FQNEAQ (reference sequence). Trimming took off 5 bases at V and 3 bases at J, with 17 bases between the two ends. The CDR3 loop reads CASSNPGLKGYEQYF. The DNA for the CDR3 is TGTGCCAGCAGCAACCCAGGGTTGAAAGGCTACGAGCAGTACTTC.

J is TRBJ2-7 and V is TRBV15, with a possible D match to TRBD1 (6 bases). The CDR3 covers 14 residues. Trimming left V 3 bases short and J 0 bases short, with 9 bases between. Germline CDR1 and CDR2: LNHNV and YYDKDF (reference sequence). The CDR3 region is CATSSRTDSYEQYF. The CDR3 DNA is TGTGCCACCAGCAGCCGGACAGACTCCTACGAGCAGTACTTC.

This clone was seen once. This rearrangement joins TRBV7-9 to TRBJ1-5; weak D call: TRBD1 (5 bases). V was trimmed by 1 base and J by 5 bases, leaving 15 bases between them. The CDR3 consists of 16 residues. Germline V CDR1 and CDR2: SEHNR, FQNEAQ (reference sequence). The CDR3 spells CASSLVGGQSYQPQHF. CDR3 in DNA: TGTGCCAGCAGCTTAGTTGGGGGTCAGTCCTATCAGCCCCAGCATTTT.

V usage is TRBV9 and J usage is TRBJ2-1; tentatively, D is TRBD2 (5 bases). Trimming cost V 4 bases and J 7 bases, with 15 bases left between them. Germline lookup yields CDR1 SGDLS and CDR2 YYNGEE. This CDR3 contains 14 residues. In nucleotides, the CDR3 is TGTGCCAGCAGCCACTCCGGGAATATTAATGAGCAGTTCTTC. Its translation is CASSHSGNINEQFF.

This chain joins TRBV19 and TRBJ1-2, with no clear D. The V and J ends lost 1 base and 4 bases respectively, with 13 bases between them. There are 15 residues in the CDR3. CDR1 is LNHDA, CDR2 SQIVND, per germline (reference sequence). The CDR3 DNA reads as TGTGCCAGTAGTATAGCGCCGTCAGGTACCTATGGCTACACCTTC. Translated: CASSIAPSGTYGYTF.

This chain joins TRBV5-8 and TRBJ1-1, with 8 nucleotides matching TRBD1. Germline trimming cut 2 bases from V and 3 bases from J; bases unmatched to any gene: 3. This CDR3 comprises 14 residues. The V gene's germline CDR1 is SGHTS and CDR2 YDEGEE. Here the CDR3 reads CASSFQGAYTEAFF. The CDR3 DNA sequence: TGTGCCAGCAGCTTTCAGGGGGCCTACACTGAAGCTTTCTTT.

The CDR3 reads CASSFKGLSTDTQYF. CDR3 in DNA: TGTGCCAGCAGCTTCAAAGGGCTTAGCACAGATACGCAGTATTTT. This chain joins TRBV11-2 and TRBJ2-3; D is ambiguous. Germline V CDR1 and CDR2: SGHAT, FQNNGV. The CDR3 loop spans 15 amino acids. The germline V and J ends were trimmed by 3 bases and 0 bases, with 10 bases remaining between them.

The CDR3 DNA sequence: TGTGCCAGCAGTTCCTGGTTAGCCAAAAACATTCAGTACTTC. Protein sequence: CASSSWLAKNIQYF. This chain connects TRBV6-6 to TRBJ2-4, with D hard to call. V was shortened by 4 bases and J by 0 bases, with 7 bases between the two germline ends. CDR1 MNHNY and CDR2 SVGAGI come from the germline V gene (reference sequence). The CDR3 is made up of 14 amino acids.

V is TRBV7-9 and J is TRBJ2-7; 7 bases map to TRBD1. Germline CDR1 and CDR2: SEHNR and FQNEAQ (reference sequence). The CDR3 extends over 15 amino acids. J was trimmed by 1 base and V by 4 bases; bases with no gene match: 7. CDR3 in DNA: TGTGCCAGCAGCTCCCGGGACAGCAGATCCTACGAGCAGTACTTC. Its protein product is CASSSRDSRSYEQYF.

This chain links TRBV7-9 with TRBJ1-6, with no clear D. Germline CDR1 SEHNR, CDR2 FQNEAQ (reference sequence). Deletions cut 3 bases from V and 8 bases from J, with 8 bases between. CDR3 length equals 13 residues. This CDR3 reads CASSFFLDSPLHF. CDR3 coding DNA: TGTGCCAGCAGCTTTTTCTTGGATTCACCCCTCCACTTT.

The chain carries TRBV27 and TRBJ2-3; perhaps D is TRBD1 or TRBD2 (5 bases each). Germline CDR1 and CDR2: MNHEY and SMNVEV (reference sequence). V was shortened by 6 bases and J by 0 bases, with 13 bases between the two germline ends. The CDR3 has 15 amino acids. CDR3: CASSDRDGSTDTQYF. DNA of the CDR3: TGTGCCAGCAGCGACCGGGACGGAAGCACAGATACGCAGTATTTT.

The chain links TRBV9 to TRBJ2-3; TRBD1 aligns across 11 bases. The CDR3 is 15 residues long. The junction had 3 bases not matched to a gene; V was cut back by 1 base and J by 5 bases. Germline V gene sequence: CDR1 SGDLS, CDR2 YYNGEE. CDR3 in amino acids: CASSVWTGGRDTQYF. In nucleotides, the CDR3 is TGTGCCAGCAGCGTATGGACAGGGGGCAGAGATACGCAGTATTTT. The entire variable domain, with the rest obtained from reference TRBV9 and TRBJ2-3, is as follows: DSGVTQTPKHLITATGQRVTLRCSPRSGDLSVYWYQQSLDQGLQFLIQYYNGEERAKGNILERFSAQQFPDLHSELNLSSLELGDSALYFCASSVWTGGRDTQYFGPGTRLTVL.